The subject of this entry is one TCR beta chain. Its antigen remains unknown. In preparing the TRB cDNA libraries, 5' RACE with UMI labels was used. TCRdb re-analyzed the 5' RACE reads; it lists each CDR3 protein once, without DNA. This sample contains about 80,000 distinct CDR3 sequences. Identification of naive CD8+ T cells rested on CD45RO-CCR7+CD27+CD95- status. Germline V CDR1 and CDR2: SGHAT, FQNNGV. The CDR3 has 15 residues. The data belong to a study of CXCR3-negative and CXCR3-positive naive CD8 T cells. Study context: Roughly 130 million TRB reads in total, about 1.5 +/- 0.3 million per library.

Regarding the study as a whole: Memory CD8+ cells had much lower diversity, and both naive subsets had comparably high diversity. The study found more hydrophobic TRB CDR3s in CXCR3-positive naive cells than in CXCR3-negative naive cells.

The receptor was isolated from a human donor in good health. Some clones in this sample may be carry-over from other donors' samples. The J gene is TRBJ2-1, the V gene TRBV11-2; TCRdb returns TRBD1, unconfirmable since there is no DNA. The sequenced material came from naive CXCR3- CD8+ T cells from blood. The subset here: CD45RO-CCR7+CD27+CD95- naive CD8+ T cells lacking CXCR3 (TNR3-). CDR3 amino acids: CASSALTGAENEQFF.